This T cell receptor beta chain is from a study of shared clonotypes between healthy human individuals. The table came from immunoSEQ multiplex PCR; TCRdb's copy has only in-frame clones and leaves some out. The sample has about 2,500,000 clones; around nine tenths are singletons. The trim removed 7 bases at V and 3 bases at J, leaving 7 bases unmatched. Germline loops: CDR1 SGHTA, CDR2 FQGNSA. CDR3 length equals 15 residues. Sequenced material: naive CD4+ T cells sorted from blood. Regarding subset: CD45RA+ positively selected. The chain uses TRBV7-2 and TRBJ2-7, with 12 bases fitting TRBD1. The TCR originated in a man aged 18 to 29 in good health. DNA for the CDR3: TGTGCCAGCAAAACAGGGACAGGGGGCATCTACGAGCAGTACTTC. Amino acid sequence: CASKTGTGGIYEQYF.